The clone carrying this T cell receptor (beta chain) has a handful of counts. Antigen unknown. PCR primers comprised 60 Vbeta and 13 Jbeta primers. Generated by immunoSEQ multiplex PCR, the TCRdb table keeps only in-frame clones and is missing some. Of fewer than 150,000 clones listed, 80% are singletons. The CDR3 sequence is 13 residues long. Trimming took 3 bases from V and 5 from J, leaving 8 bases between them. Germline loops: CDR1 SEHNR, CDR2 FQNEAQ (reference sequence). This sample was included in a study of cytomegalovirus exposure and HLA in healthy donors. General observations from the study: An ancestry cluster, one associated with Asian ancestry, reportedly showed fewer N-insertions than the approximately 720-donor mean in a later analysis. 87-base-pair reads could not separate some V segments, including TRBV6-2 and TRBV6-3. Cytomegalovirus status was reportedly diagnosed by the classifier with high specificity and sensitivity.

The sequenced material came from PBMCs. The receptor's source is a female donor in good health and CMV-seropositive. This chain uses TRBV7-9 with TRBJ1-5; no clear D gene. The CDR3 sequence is CASSFARDQPQHF. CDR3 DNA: TGTGCCAGCAGCTTTGCAAGAGATCAGCCCCAGCATTTT. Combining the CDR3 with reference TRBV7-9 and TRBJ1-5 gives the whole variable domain DTGVSQNPRHKITKRGQNVTFRCDPISEHNRLYWYRQTLGQGPEFLTYFQNEAQLEKSRLLSDRFSAERPKGSFSTLEIQRTEQGDSAMYLCASSFARDQPQHFGDGTRLSIL.